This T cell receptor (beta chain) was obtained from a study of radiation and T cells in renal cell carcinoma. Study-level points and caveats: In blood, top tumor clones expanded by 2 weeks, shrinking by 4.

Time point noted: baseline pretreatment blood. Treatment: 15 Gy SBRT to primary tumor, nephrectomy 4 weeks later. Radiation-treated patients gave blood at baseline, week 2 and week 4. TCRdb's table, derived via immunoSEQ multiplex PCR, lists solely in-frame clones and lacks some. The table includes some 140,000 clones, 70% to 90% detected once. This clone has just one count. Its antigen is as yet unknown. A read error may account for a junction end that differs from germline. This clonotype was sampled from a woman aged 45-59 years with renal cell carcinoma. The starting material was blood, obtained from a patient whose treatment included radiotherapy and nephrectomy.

The CDR3 DNA is TGTGCCAGCGGCTTAGATCCGGGATCGAACTATGGCTACACCTTC. This sequence encodes CASGLDPGSNYGYTF. The chain joins TRBV7-8 to TRBJ1-2; D is uncertain. Germline V gene sequence: CDR1 SGHVS, CDR2 FQNEAQ. The CDR3 totals 15 residues. Looking up the rest from reference TRBV7-8 and TRBJ1-2 gives the full variable domain: GAGVSQSPRYKVAKRGQDVALRCDPISGHVSLFWYQQALGQGPEFLTYFQNEAQLDKSGLPSDRFFAERPEGSVSTLKIQRTQQEDSAVYLCASGLDPGSNYGYTFGSGTRLTVV.